Each of the 19 T cell receptor beta chains below was sequenced from the same sample in a study of blood T cell repertoires in COVID-19. Assay used: immunoSEQ multiplex PCR; TCRdb lists only in-frame clones, some missing. The sample has about 340,000 clones, around nine tenths seen once; the top ten hold just under 7.5%. The sample comprised peripheral blood. The receptors were sampled from a woman aged 70 to 79 with COVID-19, enrolled during active disease.

V and J are TRBV3-1 (or the pseudogene TRBV3-2) and TRBJ2-7, with 8 positions matching TRBD2. Trimming cost V 2 bases and J 0 bases; bases outside gene matches: 9. The germline CDR1 and CDR2 sequences are LGHDT and YNNKEL (reference sequence). CDR3 length: 17 amino acids. The CDR3 region has the DNA TGTGCCAGCAGCCAAAGGCTAGGCGGGGGGTACTCCTACGAGCAGTACTTC. This gives the protein CASSQRLGGGYSYEQYF.

The rearrangement uses TRBV13 and TRBJ2-3; weak D call: TRBD2 (6 bases). V lost 3 bases and J lost 2, with 18 bases in between. The CDR3 has 17 amino acids. Germline V lookup: CDR1 PRHDT, CDR2 FYEKMQ (reference sequence). The CDR3 loop reads CASSFIGGSLYTDTQYF. The CDR3, as DNA: TGTGCCAGCAGCTTTATTGGGGGGTCCCTTTACACAGATACGCAGTATTTT.

The rearrangement joins TRBV5-6 to TRBJ2-7, with D maybe TRBD2 (6 bases). CDR1 is SGHDT and CDR2 is YYEEEE in the germline V gene. V dropped 0 bases and J dropped 5 bases, with 24 bases sitting between them. The CDR3 consists of 18 residues. The CDR3 region has the DNA TGTGCCAGCAGCTTGGATCGGGGGTCACACGCAACACGGCACGAGCAGTACTTC. This codes for CASSLDRGSHATRHEQYF.

This chain connects TRBV5-6 to TRBJ1-2, with 8 bases fitting TRBD1. CDR3 length: 17 residues. Per the germline V gene, CDR1 is SGHDT and CDR2 is YYEEEE. V lost 4 bases and J lost 4; bases outside the gene matches: 15. The CDR3 nucleotides are TGTGCCAGCAGCCCCCAAAGGGGACAGGCCCGCCTCTATGGCTACACCTTC. Translated, it gives CASSPQRGQARLYGYTF.

This clone was recorded once. The J gene is TRBJ2-3, the V gene TRBV10-2; 9 bases are a match to TRBD2. The CDR3 runs to 13 residues. V lost 4 bases to trimming and J lost 10 bases; unmatched junction nucleotides: 6. The germline V gene has CDR1 WSHSY and CDR2 SAAADI. The DNA for the CDR3 is TGCGCCAGCAGTGTTGGGACTAGCTATGCGCAGTATTTT. Translation gives CASSVGTSYAQYF.

The V and J genes are TRBV9 and TRBJ1-2; possible D gene TRBD1, 5 bases. V shed 4 bases and J shed 6 bases, with 10 bases lying between them. The CDR3 loop spans 12 amino acids. Per germline, CDR1 SGDLS and CDR2 YYNGEE. CDR3 loop: CASSSRRDGYTF. CDR3 DNA: TGTGCCAGCAGCTCCCGCAGGGATGGCTACACCTTC. The complete variable domain, with remaining parts taken from reference TRBV9 and TRBJ1-2, reads DSGVTQTPKHLITATGQRVTLRCSPRSGDLSVYWYQQSLDQGLQFLIQYYNGEERAKGNILERFSAQQFPDLHSELNLSSLELGDSALYFCASSSRRDGYTFGSGTRLTVV.

This clone has just a few counts. This chain connects TRBV7-6 to TRBJ2-1, with 8 bases identical to TRBD2. This CDR3 spans 15 amino acids. The junction had 2 bases not matched to a gene; V was cut back by 1 base and J by 3 bases. Germline V gene sequence: CDR1 SGHVS, CDR2 FNYEAQ. For the CDR3, the DNA is TGTGCCAGCAGCTTAGAGCGGGGGCGCTACAATGAGCAGTTCTTC. Amino acid sequence: CASSLERGRYNEQFF.

The V call is TRBV28, the J call TRBJ1-5; no firm D call. Looked up from germline, CDR1 is MDHEN and CDR2 is SYDVKM. CDR3 size: 16 residues. Trimming left V 3 bases short and J 3 bases short, with 15 bases between. The CDR3, as DNA: TGTGCCAGCAGTTTGTGGCCCTCGGGAAACAATCAGCCCCAGCATTTT. Translated: CASSLWPSGNNQPQHF. The full variable domain, in which reference TRBV28 and TRBJ1-5 provide the parts outside the CDR3, is DVKVTQSSRYLVKRTGEKVFLECVQDMDHENMFWYRQDPGLGLRLIYFSYDVKMKEKGDIPEGYSVSREKKERFSLILESASTNQTSMYLCASSLWPSGNNQPQHFGDGTRLSIL.

Turning to this clone: The junction does not match germline at one end; this may be a read error. The chain uses TRBV18 and TRBJ2-4; possibly TRBD2 for D (5 bases). Germline V gives CDR1 KGHSH, CDR2 LQKENI. The CDR3 loop spans 12 amino acids. The DNA for the CDR3 is TGTGCCAGCTCGCCACTCGGGGACATTCAGTACTTC. Protein product: CASSPLGDIQYF.

The rearrangement links TRBV6-2 or TRBV6-3 to TRBJ2-7, with D maybe TRBD2 (5 bases). The CDR3 is 14 amino acids. Trimming removed 2 bases from V and 7 bases from J, with 15 bases in between. CDR1 MNHEY and CDR2 SVGEGT come from the germline V gene. As DNA, the CDR3 is TGTGCCAGCAGTTACACGCCAGCTACGGGAGAGCAGTACTTC. As protein: CASSYTPATGEQYF.

This sequence joins TRBV2 and TRBJ2-3, with D possibly being TRBD2 (6 bases). V dropped 0 bases and J dropped 8 bases, with 15 bases sitting between them. Per the germline V gene, CDR1 is SNHLY and CDR2 is FYNNEI. This CDR3 comprises 15 residues. CDR3 amino acids: CASSEALGGSGTQYF. CDR3 coding DNA: TGTGCCAGCAGTGAAGCTTTGGGGGGTTCAGGTACGCAGTATTTT.

The chain has TRBV5-8 and TRBJ1-2; unclear D gene. Germline assignment: CDR1 SGHTS and CDR2 YDEGEE. Trimming took 0 bases from V and 3 from J, leaving 6 bases between them. The CDR3 extends over 13 amino acids. This CDR3 reads CASSLAGHYGYTF. CDR3 coding DNA: TGTGCCAGCAGCTTGGCCGGTCACTATGGCTACACCTTC.

The chain has TRBV7-7 and TRBJ2-5; 12 nucleotides align to TRBD2. The V gene end was trimmed by 6 bases and the J gene end by 4 bases; junction bases not matched to a gene: 6. Germline lookup yields CDR1 SSHAT and CDR2 FNYEAQ (reference sequence). This CDR3 comprises 15 residues. As DNA, the CDR3 is TGTGCCAGCAGTCCTAGCGGGGGGGCCCTAGAGACCCAGTACTTC. Its protein product is CASSPSGGALETQYF.

Only a few counts were recorded for this clone. The V call is TRBV4-3, the J call TRBJ1-4, with D unclear. The length of the CDR3 is 13 residues. Trimming took 4 bases from V and 8 from J, leaving 11 bases between them. Germline V gives CDR1 LGHNA, CDR2 YSLEER. The CDR3 DNA reads TGCGCCAGCAGCCTCTTCAGTTACGAAAAACTGTTTTTT. This translates into CASSLFSYEKLFF.

The V and J genes are TRBV6-5 and TRBJ1-2; D ambiguous. V shed 5 bases and J shed 4 bases, with 14 bases lying between them. The germline gives CDR1 MNHEY, CDR2 SVGAGI. The CDR3 spans 14 residues. CDR3 sequence (DNA): TGTGCCAGCAGTCCTACCACTTCTCCCTATGGCTACACCTTC. Its translation: CASSPTTSPYGYTF.

This chain links TRBV4-1 with TRBJ2-7; 9 nucleotides agree with TRBD1. V was pared by 4 bases and J by 2 bases, with 12 bases of the junction left unmatched. This CDR3 is built from 17 residues. Looked up from germline, CDR1 is MGHRA and CDR2 is YSYEKL. The CDR3 bases are TGCGCCAGCAGCCCGGGACAGGGAAGAATGGGCACCTACGAGCAGTACTTC. As protein: CASSPGQGRMGTYEQYF.

V and J are TRBV7-9 and TRBJ1-1, with 8 nucleotides matching TRBD1. This CDR3 is built from 13 residues. CDR1 SEHNR and CDR2 FQNEAQ come from the germline V gene (reference sequence). V shed 1 base and J 9 bases; nucleotides not matched to a gene: 4. CDR3 loop: CASSLDGDRKAFF. CDR3 in DNA: TGTGCCAGCAGCTTAGATGGGGACAGGAAAGCTTTCTTT. The full variable domain, in which reference TRBV7-9 and TRBJ1-1 provide the parts outside the CDR3, is DTGVSQNPRHKITKRGQNVTFRCDPISEHNRLYWYRQTLGQGPEFLTYFQNEAQLEKSRLLSDRFSAERPKGSFSTLEIQRTEQGDSAMYLCASSLDGDRKAFFGQGTRLTVV.

The rearrangement links TRBV19 to TRBJ1-4; D may be TRBD1 (5 bases). Germline V gene sequence: CDR1 LNHDA, CDR2 SQIVND (reference sequence). The CDR3 has 14 amino acids. Trimming left V 3 bases short and J 7 bases short, with 12 bases between. The CDR3 DNA follows: TGTGCCAGTAGTATGGGGCAGCCTGTTGAAAAACTGTTTTTT. It codes for CASSMGQPVEKLFF.

This chain's CDR3 is CASSMAGEETQYF. The CDR3 bases are TGTGCCAGCAGCATGGCAGGGGAAGAGACCCAGTACTTC. V gene TRBV7-9 combines with J gene TRBJ2-5, with a weak D call TRBD1 (6 bases). The CDR3 is 13 amino acids. The ends were cut back, 5 bases at V and 3 bases at J, with 10 bases in the middle. Germline V gene lookup returns CDR1 SEHNR and CDR2 FQNEAQ (reference sequence).